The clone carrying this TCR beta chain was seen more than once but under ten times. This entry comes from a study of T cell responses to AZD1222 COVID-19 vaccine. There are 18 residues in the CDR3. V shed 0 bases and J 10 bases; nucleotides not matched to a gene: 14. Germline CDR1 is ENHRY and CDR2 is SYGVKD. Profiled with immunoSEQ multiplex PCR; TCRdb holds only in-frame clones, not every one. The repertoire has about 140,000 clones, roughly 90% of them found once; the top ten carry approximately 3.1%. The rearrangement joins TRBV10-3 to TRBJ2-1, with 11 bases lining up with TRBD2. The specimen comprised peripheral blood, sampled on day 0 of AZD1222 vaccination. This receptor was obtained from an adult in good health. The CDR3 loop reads CAISESPFLAGGKIEQFF. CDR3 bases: TGTGCCATCAGTGAGTCCCCTTTTCTAGCGGGGGGTAAAATAGAGCAGTTCTTC.